Below are 10 T cell receptor beta chains sequenced from a single sample in a study of cytomegalovirus exposure and HLA in healthy donors. Researchers ran the PCR with 60 Vbeta and 13 Jbeta primers. Method: immunoSEQ multiplex PCR; TCRdb's copy keeps in-frame clones and lacks some. The sample yields under 150,000 clones, around 79% seen once. The specimen was PBMCs. The receptors were sampled from a man between 35 and 55 years old in good health and CMV-seropositive.

This clone is a singleton in its sample. The rearrangement links TRBV19 to TRBJ2-1; 10 bases agree with TRBD2. There are 20 residues in the CDR3. The trim removed 2 bases at V and 0 bases at J, leaving 13 bases unmatched. Germline V gene data show CDR1 as LNHDA and CDR2 as SQIVND (reference sequence). Here the CDR3 reads CASSINRALAGVNSYNEQFF. In DNA, the CDR3 is TGTGCCAGTAGTATAAACCGGGCCCTAGCGGGAGTAAACTCCTACAATGAGCAGTTCTTC.

The CDR3 DNA reads TGCGCCAGCACCACGCGGGAGGGCCCGGGGGAGCAGTACTTC. Protein: CASTTREGPGEQYF. The rearrangement links TRBV10-1 to TRBJ2-7; 9 bases line up with TRBD2. The germline gives CDR1 WNHNN, CDR2 SYGVQD (reference sequence). CDR3 length: 14 residues. The junction had 11 bases not matched to a gene; V was cut back by 7 bases and J by 7 bases.

The V and J genes are TRBV9 and TRBJ1-4; no definite D call. V gave up 0 bases and J gave up 5 bases, with 11 bases separating them. The CDR3 sequence is 15 residues long. Per the germline V gene, CDR1 is SGDLS and CDR2 is YYNGEE. CDR3 DNA: TGTGCCAGCAGCGTAGGCGGCCGCGTGAATGAAAAACTGTTTTTT. It yields the protein CASSVGGRVNEKLFF.

The V gene is TRBV28, the J gene TRBJ1-4; a weak D match, TRBD1 (6 bases). This CDR3 region has 13 residues. Germline CDR1 MDHEN, CDR2 SYDVKM. V lost 10 bases to trimming and J lost 7 bases, with 16 bases between them. The CDR3 region is CATQGGGPEKLFF. DNA of the CDR3: TGTGCCACCCAAGGGGGGGGGCCTGAAAAACTGTTTTTT.

The chain employs TRBV9 and TRBJ2-1; TRBD1 agrees at 10 bases. Trimming at V came to 4 bases and at J to 9 bases, leaving 13 bases not matched to a gene. This CDR3 region has 16 residues. Per the germline V gene, CDR1 is SGDLS and CDR2 is YYNGEE. The CDR3 nucleotides are TGTGCCAGCAGCAATTCCGGGACAGGGGTCTTGGGTGAGCAGTTCTTC. This encodes CASSNSGTGVLGEQFF. Supplemented by reference TRBV9 and TRBJ2-1, the full variable domain reads DSGVTQTPKHLITATGQRVTLRCSPRSGDLSVYWYQQSLDQGLQFLIQYYNGEERAKGNILERFSAQQFPDLHSELNLSSLELGDSALYFCASSNSGTGVLGEQFFGPGTRLTVL.

For this clone: This could be a read error, since a much larger clone is one nucleotide away. The chain joins TRBV5-1 to TRBJ1-5, with D unclear. The V gene's germline CDR1 is SGHRS and CDR2 YFSETQ. V was shortened by 1 base and J by 0 bases, with 2 bases between the two germline ends. CDR3 length: 13 amino acids. The DNA for the CDR3 is TGCGCCAGCAGCTTGTATAGCAATCAGCCCCAGCATTTT. This gives the protein CASSLYSNQPQHF.

The V gene is TRBV15, the J gene TRBJ2-7; 8 nucleotides line up with TRBD1. The CDR3 sequence is 14 residues long. Germline CDR1 and CDR2: LNHNV and YYDKDF (reference sequence). The V segment lost 4 bases and the J segment 3 bases; nucleotides outside the gene matches: 5. This CDR3 reads CATSIAGTGYEQYF. Here the CDR3 DNA reads TGTGCCACCAGCATAGCCGGGACAGGCTACGAGCAGTACTTC.

The chain employs TRBV9 and TRBJ1-1, with D possibly matching TRBD1 (5 bases). Germline CDR1 SGDLS, CDR2 YYNGEE. V dropped 3 bases and J dropped 4 bases, with 16 bases sitting between them. The CDR3 has 15 residues. The CDR3 reads CASSASDRPITEAFF. CDR3 nucleotide sequence: TGTGCCAGCAGCGCCTCAGACAGACCTATCACTGAAGCTTTCTTT.

The CDR3: CASSLEPNSGNTIYF. The DNA of the CDR3 is TGCGCCAGCAGCTTGGAGCCGAACTCTGGAAACACCATATATTTT. The chain employs TRBV5-1 and TRBJ1-3; no reliable D call. CDR3 size: 15 residues. Trimming left V 0 bases short and J 0 bases short, with 7 bases between. Germline V gives CDR1 SGHRS, CDR2 YFSETQ.

The chain joins TRBV5-1 to TRBJ1-2, with 9 bases matching TRBD1. With V trimmed by 4 bases and J by 8 bases, 15 bases remained unmatched. The CDR3 spans 16 residues. CDR1 is SGHRS and CDR2 is YFSETQ in the germline V gene. The CDR3, as DNA: TGCGCCAGCAGCACGGGATCGACCGGGACAGGGCAAGGCTACACCTTC. It is translated as CASSTGSTGTGQGYTF.